These 20 T cell receptor beta chains originate from one sample sequenced in a study of blood T cell repertoires in COVID-19. Sequencing was performed with immunoSEQ multiplex PCR; in TCRdb, only in-frame clones are kept and a portion is missing. The sample holds some 150,000 clones, about 85% seen once. Specimen: peripheral blood. The source of these receptors is a woman aged 35 to 49 with active or convalescent COVID-19.

This clone was picked up a small number of times. This chain uses TRBV28 with TRBJ1-5; D uncertain. The CDR3 extends over 15 amino acids. CDR1 is MDHEN, CDR2 SYDVKM, per germline. Trimming shortened V by 3 bases and J by 0 bases, and 9 bases separated the two germline ends. CDR3 in amino acids: CASSFGQYSNQPQHF. DNA of the CDR3: TGTGCCAGCAGTTTTGGCCAGTATAGCAATCAGCCCCAGCATTTT.

This sequence joins TRBV4-1 and TRBJ1-1, with TRBD1 as a possible D gene (6 bases). The CDR3 covers 14 residues. Looked up from germline, CDR1 is MGHRA and CDR2 is YSYEKL. V gave up 3 bases and J gave up 7 bases, with 15 bases separating them. CDR3 loop: CASSQTDRIIEAFF. CDR3 nucleotide sequence: TGCGCCAGCAGCCAGACGGACAGAATAATTGAAGCTTTCTTT.

The J gene is TRBJ1-1, the V gene TRBV11-2, with D unclear. The V end was cut by 3 bases, the J end by 1 base, with 9 bases between. Germline V lookup: CDR1 SGHAT, CDR2 FQNNGV. CDR3 length: 14 residues. The DNA for the CDR3 is TGTGCCAGCAGCTTCGGCCGGAGGAACACTGAAGCTTTCTTT. Protein sequence: CASSFGRRNTEAFF.

The chain carries TRBV10-2 and TRBJ2-7; TRBD1 might be the D (6 bases). V was cut by 6 bases and J by 2 bases, with 17 bases left in between. This CDR3 region has 15 residues. CDR1 is WSHSY and CDR2 is SAAADI in the germline V gene. Here the CDR3 DNA reads TGCGCCAGCAGGCTACAGGGCTTCGGACCCTACGAGCAGTACTTC. This sequence encodes CASRLQGFGPYEQYF.

This clone showed up many times. The identical CDR3 is also encoded by other nucleotide sequences in the sample. The chain combines TRBV5-1 with TRBJ2-5, with TRBD2 identical over 11 bases. V shed 0 bases, J shed 2 bases, and the junction held 6 bases outside the gene matches. The CDR3 is made up of 17 amino acids. Looked up from germline, CDR1 is SGHRS and CDR2 is YFSETQ. CDR3 region: CASSLALAGGPQETQYF. DNA for the CDR3: TGCGCCAGCAGCTTGGCCCTAGCGGGGGGTCCGCAAGAGACCCAGTACTTC.

The chain employs TRBV5-8 and TRBJ2-4; D might be TRBD1 (5 bases). Germline loops: CDR1 SGHTS, CDR2 YDEGEE. This CDR3 has 16 amino acids. Between the trimmed V and J ends, which lost 4 bases and 1 base, there was a span of 15 bases. This CDR3 is CASSPKGFTAKNIQYF. The CDR3 bases are TGTGCCAGCAGCCCAAAGGGGTTCACGGCCAAAAACATTCAGTACTTC.

The chain couples TRBV3-1 (or the pseudogene TRBV3-2) to TRBJ2-1, with D maybe TRBD2 (6 bases). Germline V gives CDR1 LGHDT, CDR2 YNNKEL (reference sequence). Deletions cut 3 bases from V and 5 bases from J, with 8 bases between. The CDR3 runs to 13 residues. CDR3 nucleotide sequence: TGTGCCAGCAGCCAGGTAGCGGACAATGAGCAGTTCTTC. It encodes CASSQVADNEQFF.

This clone was seen a single time. The chain has TRBV7-2 and TRBJ1-6, with D unresolved. The CDR3 runs 11 residues. The V end was cut by 4 bases, the J end by 15 bases, with 10 bases between. Germline CDR1 SGHTA, CDR2 FQGNSA. CDR3 sequence reads: CASSYGVDLHF. CDR3 sequence (DNA): TGTGCCAGCAGCTACGGTGTAGACCTCCACTTT.

Written as DNA, the CDR3 is TGTGCCAGCAGCGCTAGCGGGGGTGGAGGAGATACGCAGTATTTT. It translates to CASSASGGGGDTQYF. V usage is TRBV28 and J usage is TRBJ2-3; 10 bases are a match to TRBD2. V was clipped by 6 bases and J by 5 bases; unmatched bases: 8. The V gene's germline CDR1 is MDHEN and CDR2 SYDVKM. CDR3 length: 15 residues.

The CDR3 DNA is TGTGCCAGTCAGGGGGCTACGTGGTACAATGAGCAGTTCTTC. Amino acid sequence: CASQGATWYNEQFF. The J gene is TRBJ2-1, the V gene TRBV19, with 8 bases aligning to TRBD1. Trimming at V came to 8 bases and at J to 4 bases, leaving 7 bases not matched to a gene. The length of the CDR3 is 14 residues. Germline V gene sequence: CDR1 LNHDA, CDR2 SQIVND (reference sequence).

This clone was observed a few times. The chain has TRBV28 and TRBJ1-4, with D perhaps matching TRBD1 (6 bases). There are 16 residues in the CDR3. CDR1 and CDR2 from the germline V gene are MDHEN and SYDVKM. Trimming stripped 4 bases from V and 5 bases from J, with 17 bases between. DNA of the CDR3: TGTGCCAGCAGTTCACTTATCCCTGGACAGAATGAAAAACTGTTTTTT. Protein: CASSSLIPGQNEKLFF. The variable domain in full, with the rest retrieved from reference TRBV28 and TRBJ1-4, is DVKVTQSSRYLVKRTGEKVFLECVQDMDHENMFWYRQDPGLGLRLIYFSYDVKMKEKGDIPEGYSVSREKKERFSLILESASTNQTSMYLCASSSLIPGQNEKLFFGSGTQLSVL.

V usage is TRBV4-1 and J usage is TRBJ2-3, with TRBD1 matching over 10 bases. This CDR3 has 16 amino acids. J was trimmed by 1 base and V by 3 bases; bases with no gene match: 4. Germline values: CDR1 MGHRA, CDR2 YSYEKL. This CDR3 reads CASSQRTGGRTDTQYF. As DNA, the CDR3 is TGCGCCAGCAGCCAGAGGACAGGGGGTCGCACAGATACGCAGTATTTT.

This chain uses TRBV6-5 with TRBJ2-5, with 7 bases aligning to TRBD1. The CDR3 contains 15 residues. The junction had 12 bases not matched to a gene; V was cut back by 6 bases and J by 5 bases. Per the germline V gene, CDR1 is MNHEY and CDR2 is SVGAGI. The CDR3 spells CASSRTDRVRETQYF. CDR3 DNA sequence: TGTGCCAGCAGCCGGACTGACAGGGTACGGGAGACCCAGTACTTC.

V and J are TRBV6-5 and TRBJ1-2, with D hard to call. This CDR3 has 14 residues. Germline V gives CDR1 MNHEY, CDR2 SVGAGI. V dropped 0 bases and J dropped 8 bases, with 13 bases sitting between them. The CDR3 loop is CASSYSRREGGYTF. Written as DNA, the CDR3 is TGTGCCAGCAGTTACTCGAGGCGAGAGGGCGGCTACACCTTC.

The chain combines TRBV11-2 with TRBJ1-4; a weak D match, TRBD1 (5 bases). CDR3 size: 15 residues. The V end was cut by 6 bases, the J end by 8 bases, with 19 bases between. Per the germline V gene, CDR1 is SGHAT and CDR2 is FQNNGV. In DNA form, the CDR3 reads TGTGCCAGCAGGGTCAGGGCCTCAGAATACGAAAAACTGTTTTTT. As protein: CASRVRASEYEKLFF.

The J gene is TRBJ2-1, the V gene TRBV15; 9 positions match TRBD1. The germline V gene has CDR1 LNHNV and CDR2 YYDKDF (reference sequence). J lost 14 bases, V lost 0 bases, and 8 bases had no gene match. CDR3 length: 14 amino acids. CDR3 region: CATSRDQTGTGKFF. CDR3 coding DNA: TGTGCCACCAGCAGAGATCAAACCGGGACAGGGAAGTTCTTC.

V is TRBV5-4 and J is TRBJ1-4; tentative D call: TRBD1 (6 bases). Germline V gene lookup returns CDR1 SGHNT and CDR2 YYREEE (reference sequence). V dropped 1 base and J dropped 8 bases, with 15 bases sitting between them. The CDR3 totals 15 residues. CDR3 in DNA: TGTGCCAGCAGCTTGATGGGGGCAGATGGGGAAAAACTGTTTTTT. Translated, it gives CASSLMGADGEKLFF.

This clone was recorded once. The J gene is TRBJ1-1, the V gene TRBV7-8; 9 bases align to TRBD1. Looked up from germline, CDR1 is SGHVS and CDR2 is FQNEAQ. The V segment lost 5 bases and the J segment 1 base; nucleotides outside the gene matches: 11. The CDR3 is made up of 17 amino acids. The CDR3 protein is CASSRTGGVYKNTEAFF. CDR3 in DNA: TGTGCCAGCAGCAGAACAGGGGGCGTTTACAAGAACACTGAAGCTTTCTTT.

The CDR3 DNA reads as TGTGCCAGCAGTCACGGGGGGCTTAGGACCTTC. This codes for CASSHGGLRTF. This chain joins TRBV6-6 and TRBJ1-2; weak D call: TRBD1 (6 bases). V was pared by 5 bases and J by 14 bases, with 15 bases between. The CDR3 contains 11 residues. CDR1 MNHNY and CDR2 SVGAGI come from the germline V gene (reference sequence).

The chain employs TRBV13 and TRBJ1-5; 7 positions match TRBD1. J gave up 8 bases and V 0 bases, and 4 bases lay outside the gene matches. The germline CDR1 and CDR2 sequences are PRHDT and FYEKMQ (reference sequence). The CDR3 is made up of 14 amino acids. The chain's CDR3 is CASSLGGGHEPQHF. CDR3 sequence (DNA): TGTGCCAGCAGCTTAGGAGGGGGCCATGAGCCCCAGCATTTT. Drawing the rest from reference TRBV13 and TRBJ1-5, the complete variable domain is AAGVIQSPRHLIKEKRETATLKCYPIPRHDTVYWYQQGPGQDPQFLISFYEKMQSDKGSIPDRFSAQQFSDYHSELNMSSLELGDSALYFCASSLGGGHEPQHFGDGTRLSIL.